These 17 T cell receptor beta chains came from one sample sequenced in a study of OX40 agonist ivuxolimab in advanced cancers. Repertoires were generated with immunoSEQ multiplex PCR, while TCRdb's copy carries only in-frame clones and drops some. The repertoire has roughly 48,000 clones, around nine tenths of them found once; the top ten carry around 50%. This sample comprised CD4+ or CD8+ T cells sorted from blood, obtained in a trial of the OX40 agonist ivuxolimab. Receptor source: an adult with an advanced solid tumor such as melanoma, head and neck, liver or kidney cancer.

V and J are TRBV6-5 and TRBJ2-2, with D tentatively TRBD2 (5 bases). Trimming pared 0 bases from V and 2 bases from J, leaving 10 bases between. The germline gives CDR1 MNHEY, CDR2 SVGAGI. This CDR3 is 16 amino acids long. CDR3 DNA sequence: TGTGCCAGCAGTTACTCGAAACCGGGAAACACCGGGGAGCTGTTTTTT. Protein: CASSYSKPGNTGELFF.

This chain uses TRBV9 with TRBJ2-1; TRBD2 aligns across 15 bases. CDR1 and CDR2 (germline): SGDLS, YYNGEE. CDR3 size: 18 residues. Trimming at V came to 3 bases and at J to 6 bases, leaving 10 bases not matched to a gene. As DNA, the CDR3 is TGTGCCAGCAGCGAGGGACTAGCGGGGGGCCAGCCCGTCAATGAGCAGTTCTTC. Translating gives CASSEGLAGGQPVNEQFF.

V gene TRBV7-6 combines with J gene TRBJ2-3; TRBD2 matches at 12 bases. CDR3 length: 17 amino acids. With V trimmed by 5 bases and J by 9 bases, 15 bases remained unmatched. CDR1 SGHVS and CDR2 FNYEAQ come from the germline V gene. CDR3 sequence: CASSPSPSGGGLETQYF. The CDR3 nucleotides are TGTGCCAGCAGCCCGTCCCCTAGCGGGGGGGGTCTAGAGACGCAGTATTTT. Full variable domain (outside the CDR3, taken from reference TRBV7-6 and TRBJ2-3): GAGVSQSPRYKVTKRGQDVALRCDPISGHVSLYWYRQALGQGPEFLTYFNYEAQQDKSGLPNDRFSAERPEGSISTLTIQRTEQRDSAMYRCASSPSPSGGGLETQYFGPGTRLTVL.

This rearrangement joins TRBV7-6 to TRBJ2-1, with a possible D match to TRBD1 (6 bases). The germline gives CDR1 SGHVS, CDR2 FNYEAQ. CDR3 size: 14 residues. V dropped 1 base and J dropped 9 bases, with 13 bases sitting between them. CDR3 DNA sequence: TGTGCCAGCAGCTTAGGCCTACAGGGACGTGAGCAGTTCTTC. Amino acid sequence: CASSLGLQGREQFF. Full variable domain (rest looked up from reference TRBV7-6 and TRBJ2-1): GAGVSQSPRYKVTKRGQDVALRCDPISGHVSLYWYRQALGQGPEFLTYFNYEAQQDKSGLPNDRFSAERPEGSISTLTIQRTEQRDSAMYRCASSLGLQGREQFFGPGTRLTVL.

The gene calls are TRBV7-9 and TRBJ2-2, with D tentatively TRBD1 (7 bases). CDR1 is SEHNR, CDR2 FQNEAQ, per germline (reference sequence). The CDR3 has 14 residues. With 3 bases removed from V and 7 bases from J, the gap between germline ends came to 12 bases. The CDR3 sequence is CASSFTGEVGELFF. DNA for the CDR3: TGTGCCAGCAGCTTTACAGGGGAGGTCGGGGAGCTGTTTTTT.

This clone has just one count. This sequence joins TRBV7-8 and TRBJ2-2; D is unresolved. This CDR3 contains 14 residues. V shed 3 bases and J shed 0 bases, with 5 bases lying between them. Germline CDR1 reads SGHVS; CDR2 reads FQNEAQ. CDR3 sequence (DNA): TGTGCCAGCAGCTTGGGAACGAACACCGGGGAGCTGTTTTTT. Translated, it gives CASSLGTNTGELFF.

The CDR3 DNA reads as TGCGCCAGCAGCCAAGATCCCCCAGGAGCTAATGAAAAACTGTTTTTT. Protein sequence: CASSQDPPGANEKLFF. The chain combines TRBV4-3 with TRBJ1-4, with unresolved D. The CDR3 is 16 residues long. V was trimmed by 0 bases and J by 3 bases, leaving 11 bases between them. Germline V lookup: CDR1 LGHNA, CDR2 YSLEER.

This sequence joins TRBV7-3 and TRBJ2-7, with TRBD2 matching over 8 bases. This CDR3 contains 15 residues. V was clipped by 2 bases and J by 1 base; unmatched bases: 4. Germline V CDR1 and CDR2: SGHTA, FQGTGA. CDR3 bases: TGTGCCAGCAGCTTATTTTCGGGAGGGTCCTACGAGCAGTACTTC. This translates into CASSLFSGGSYEQYF.

V is TRBV28 and J is TRBJ1-1; no reliable D call. Trimming shortened V by 7 bases and J by 3 bases, and 3 bases separated the two germline ends. CDR1 and CDR2 from the germline V gene are MDHEN and SYDVKM. The CDR3 runs 10 residues. The CDR3 loop is CASKDTEAFF. DNA for the CDR3: TGTGCCAGCAAGGACACTGAAGCTTTCTTT.

This chain uses TRBV18 with TRBJ2-5, with D possibly called TRBD1 or TRBD2 (5 bases each). The CDR3 covers 17 residues. Germline V gene data show CDR1 as KGHSH and CDR2 as LQKENI. Between the trimmed V and J ends, which lost 5 bases and 2 bases, there was a span of 21 bases. CDR3 residues: CASSRLPGPRGQETQYF. In DNA, the CDR3 is TGTGCCAGCTCAAGGCTCCCGGGACCCCGAGGGCAAGAGACCCAGTACTTC.

V and J are TRBV28 and TRBJ1-1; D perhaps matches TRBD1 (6 bases). The CDR3 covers 16 residues. Germline CDR1 and CDR2: MDHEN and SYDVKM. V lost 4 bases and J lost 1, with 16 bases in between. The CDR3 DNA reads TGTGCCAGCAGTTCCCCCCGGGACACGCCGAACACTGAAGCTTTCTTT. It encodes CASSSPRDTPNTEAFF.

This clone showed up just once. The V gene is TRBV29-1, the J gene TRBJ2-7; D perhaps matches TRBD2 (5 bases). The CDR3 loop spans 13 amino acids. Germline V gives CDR1 SQVTM, CDR2 ANQGSEA. The V end was cut by 6 bases, the J end by 0 bases, with 12 bases between. The CDR3 DNA sequence: TGCAGCGTAGCTAGCTCCAGCTCCTACGAGCAGTACTTC. Its translation is CSVASSSSYEQYF.

The chain has TRBV6-5 and TRBJ2-7; 7 nucleotides agree with TRBD1. This CDR3 is built from 14 residues. V lost 4 bases to trimming and J lost 5 bases; unmatched junction nucleotides: 8. Germline CDR1 and CDR2: MNHEY and SVGAGI. CDR3 DNA: TGTGCCAGCAGTTTCCGGGACAGTCCGGACGAGCAGTACTTC. This codes for CASSFRDSPDEQYF.

V is TRBV10-3 and J is TRBJ2-7; 12 positions agree with TRBD2. Germline V gene lookup returns CDR1 ENHRY and CDR2 SYGVKD. The CDR3 has 14 amino acids. Losses at the gene ends were 7 bases for V and 5 bases for J; bases not matched to a gene: 6. The CDR3 DNA reads as TGTGCCATCACTAGGACTAGCGGGGTCAACGAGCAGTACTTC. Its protein product is CAITRTSGVNEQYF.

This clone was detected a few times. This sequence joins TRBV2 and TRBJ2-7; TRBD2 matches at 8 bases. Trimming removed 10 bases from V and 0 bases from J; junction bases left unmatched: 5. CDR1 SNHLY and CDR2 FYNNEI come from the germline V gene. The CDR3 covers 13 residues. CDR3 loop: CATNGGGSYEQYF. In nucleotides, the CDR3 is TGTGCCACGAACGGGGGGGGCTCCTACGAGCAGTACTTC. The full variable domain, in which reference TRBV2 and TRBJ2-7 provide the parts outside the CDR3, is EPEVTQTPSHQVTQMGQEVILRCVPISNHLYFYWYRQILGQKVEFLVSFYNNEISEKSEIFDDQFSVERPDGSNFTLKIRSTKLEDSAMYFCATNGGGSYEQYFGPGTRLTVT.

The rearrangement uses TRBV5-4 and TRBJ2-5; possibly TRBD2 for D (6 bases). This CDR3 has 14 residues. V was pared by 4 bases and J by 7 bases, with 17 bases between. Germline assignment: CDR1 SGHNT and CDR2 YYREEE (reference sequence). The CDR3 protein is CASSLEGAGWTQYF. As DNA, the CDR3 is TGTGCCAGCAGCCTGGAGGGTGCCGGTTGGACCCAGTACTTC.

This chain joins TRBV7-2 and TRBJ1-5; TRBD1 is a possible D gene (5 bases). The V end lost 5 bases, the J end lost 6 bases, and 11 bases lay between the germline ends. Per the germline V gene, CDR1 is SGHTA and CDR2 is FQGNSA. CDR3 length: 13 amino acids. The CDR3 bases are TGTGCCAGCAGCCAGGGATATACTCAGCCCCAGCATTTT. The encoded protein is CASSQGYTQPQHF.